This TCR beta chain was identified in a study of shared clonotypes between healthy human individuals. Study-wide results and limits: The rarefaction results pointed to incomplete sorted-subset sequencing despite large depth. There were few donors, and this limited the genetic and exposure-history diversity represented. Generally, naive subsets (rather than memory subsets) showed larger estimated richness.

Germline values: CDR1 SQVTM, CDR2 ANQGSEA. The CDR3 totals 15 residues. V trimming: 1 base; J trimming: 2 bases; junction bases outside the gene matches: 5. CD45RO-negative, CCR7-selected cells formed the naive CD8 fraction, which excluded terminally differentiated effector memory CD45RA+ cells. Adult donors, all healthy and HIV-negative, had no recent acute infections or vaccinations. The assay was immunoSEQ multiplex PCR, and TCRdb's table has in-frame clones only and misses some. The sample has about 1,800,000 clones, about 95% seen once. Concerning this clone itself: Its antigen is still unknown.

The TCR comes from a man between 18 and 29 years old in good health. The sample was naive CD8+ T cells sorted from blood. This chain uses TRBV29-1 with TRBJ2-5; 9 nucleotides agree with TRBD2. The CDR3 spells CSVEGASGVQETQYF. CDR3 nucleotides: TGCAGCGTTGAAGGGGCTAGCGGGGTGCAAGAGACCCAGTACTTC.